Listed below are T cell receptor beta chains from one sample, sequenced in a study of T cell repertoires in aging, cancer and after chemotherapy. TCRdb re-called the multiplex PCR reads with MiXCR, one entry per CDR3 protein. The table includes thousands of distinct CDR3 sequences, approximately 34% detected once. The source material was blood. The source of these receptors is a human donor in good health. CDR3s include the opening cysteine and the closing phenylalanine or tryptophan. The D gene is left open where the match is weak. Only part of the rows carry a size: once, few, many, or a class if the clone is expanded.

clone_size j_call d_call v_call cdr3_nt cdr3_aa
. TRBJ2-7 TRBD1 TRBV10-3 TGTGCCATCAGGGGACAGGGGGAACCGTACGAGCAGTACTTC CAIRGQGEPYEQYF
. TRBJ2-1 . TRBV30 TGTGCCTGGGCCCTGGGGAATGAGCAGTTCTTC CAWALGNEQFF
few TRBJ1-4 . TRBV6-4 TGTGCCAGCAGTGAGGGGGAAAAACTGTTTTTT CASSEGEKLFF
. TRBJ1-5 TRBD1 TRBV5-6 TGTGCCAGCAGCTTGGCGGACCAGGGGGTAAATCAGCCCCAGCATTTT CASSLADQGVNQPQHF
few TRBJ2-2 TRBD2 TRBV30 TGTGCCTGGAGTGTACGACCCCGGGGACTAGCGCTAATGGGCACCGGGGAGCTGTTTTTT CAWSVRPRGLALMGTGELFF
. TRBJ2-7 TRBD2 TRBV30 TGTGCCTGGACCGAACGGGGCGGGAGTAGGTACGAGCAGTACTTC CAWTERGGSRYEQYF
few TRBJ2-7 . TRBV5-5 TGTGCCAGCAGACCGACCGGGACGAGAGCCTACGAGCAGTACTTC CASRPTGTRAYEQYF
medium-sized TRBJ2-3 . TRBV30 TGTGCCTACATAAGTACAGCAAAAAGCACAGATACGCAGTATTTT CAYISTAKSTDTQYF
. TRBJ2-5 TRBD2 TRBV5-4 TGTGCCAGCAGCTCCCTACGGGGGACTAGCGGGAGATCGGGCCAAGAGACCCAGTACTTC CASSSLRGTSGRSGQETQYF
. TRBJ2-1 . TRBV10-3 TGTGCCATCACTATGGACAGAAGCTCCTACAATGAGCAGTTCTTC CAITMDRSSYNEQFF
few TRBJ1-2 TRBD1 TRBV18 TGTGCCAGCTCAACAGGGGGCGAAGGTGGCTACACCTTC CASSTGGEGGYTF
. TRBJ2-2 . TRBV24-1 TGTGCCACCAGTGATTCGGACAGGGAGGGCACCGGGGAGCTGTTTTTT CATSDSDREGTGELFF
. TRBJ2-5 TRBD2 TRBV6-5 TGTGCCAGCAGTTCCCCGGGACTAGCGGGAGACGAGACCCAGTACTTC CASSSPGLAGDETQYF
. TRBJ2-1 . TRBV27 TGTGCCAGCAGTTTAGCCGTCAGAACCTACAATGAGCAGTTCTTC CASSLAVRTYNEQFF